This T cell receptor beta chain was sequenced in a study of T cells in Graves' hyperthyroidism and ophthalmopathy. Regions amplified from RNA transcripts were the TCR beta CDR3 regions. TCR CDR3 underwent first-round RT-PCR with the HTBI primer set. TCRdb analysed the multiplex PCR reads with MiXCR anew, one entry per CDR3 protein. The sample includes fewer than 700,000 distinct CDR3 sequences, 15% to 20% seen only once; the top ten take over 3.5%. V was pared by 0 bases and J by 10 bases, with 16 bases between. The CDR3 has 14 amino acids. Germline CDR1 DFQATT, CDR2 SNEGSKA (reference sequence). The gene calls are TRBV20-1 and TRBJ1-5, with D possibly being TRBD1 (6 bases). The TCR sequence derives from a woman under 40 with Graves' hyperthyroidism. The specimen was blood. CDR3 residues: CSARDPRGGDPQHF. Here the CDR3 DNA reads TGCAGTGCTAGAGATCCCAGGGGAGGGGACCCCCAGCATTTT.